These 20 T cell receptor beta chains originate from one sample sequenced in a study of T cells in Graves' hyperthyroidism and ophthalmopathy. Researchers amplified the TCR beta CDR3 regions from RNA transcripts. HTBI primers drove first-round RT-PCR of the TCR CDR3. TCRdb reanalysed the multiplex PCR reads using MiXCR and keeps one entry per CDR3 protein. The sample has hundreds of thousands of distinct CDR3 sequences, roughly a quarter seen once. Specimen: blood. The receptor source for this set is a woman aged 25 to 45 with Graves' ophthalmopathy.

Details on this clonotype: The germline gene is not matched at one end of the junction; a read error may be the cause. Here the CDR3 DNA reads TGTGCCAGCACCTACACCAGGGAGCTGTTTTTT. Protein product: CASTYTRELFF. The chain combines TRBV6-1 with TRBJ2-2; D is ambiguous. Germline values: CDR1 MNHNS, CDR2 SASEGT. The CDR3 covers 11 residues.

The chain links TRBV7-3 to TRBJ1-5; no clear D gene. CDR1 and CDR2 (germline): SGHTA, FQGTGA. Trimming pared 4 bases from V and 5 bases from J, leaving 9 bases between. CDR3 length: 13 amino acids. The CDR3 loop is CASSSMADQPQHF. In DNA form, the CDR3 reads TGTGCCAGCAGCTCGATGGCAGATCAGCCCCAGCATTTT. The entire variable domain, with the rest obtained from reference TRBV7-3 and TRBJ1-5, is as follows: GAGVSQTPSNKVTEKGKYVELRCDPISGHTALYWYRQSLGQGPEFLIYFQGTGAADDSGLPNDRFFAVRPEGSVSTLKIQRTERGDSAVYLCASSSMADQPQHFGDGTRLSIL.

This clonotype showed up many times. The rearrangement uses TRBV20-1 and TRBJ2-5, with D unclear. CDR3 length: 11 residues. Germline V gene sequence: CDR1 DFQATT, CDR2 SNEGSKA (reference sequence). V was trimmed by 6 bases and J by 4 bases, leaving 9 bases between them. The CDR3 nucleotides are TGCAGTGCGGTGAACGGAGAGACCCAGTACTTC. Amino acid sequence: CSAVNGETQYF.

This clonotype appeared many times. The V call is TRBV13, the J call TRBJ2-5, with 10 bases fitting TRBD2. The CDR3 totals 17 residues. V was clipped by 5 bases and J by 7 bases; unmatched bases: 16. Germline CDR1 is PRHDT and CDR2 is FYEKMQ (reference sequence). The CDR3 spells CASSPRLSSGGVGTQYF. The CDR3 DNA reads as TGTGCCAGCAGCCCCCGACTATCTAGCGGGGGCGTCGGGACCCAGTACTTC.

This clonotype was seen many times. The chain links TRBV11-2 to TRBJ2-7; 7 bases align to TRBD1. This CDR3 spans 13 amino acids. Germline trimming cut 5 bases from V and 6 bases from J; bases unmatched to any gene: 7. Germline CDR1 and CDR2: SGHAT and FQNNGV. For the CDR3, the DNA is TGTGCCAGCAGCCGCACAGGGGATGTCGAGCAGTACTTC. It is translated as CASSRTGDVEQYF. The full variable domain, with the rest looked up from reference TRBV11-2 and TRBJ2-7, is EAGVAQSPRYKIIEKRQSVAFWCNPISGHATLYWYQQILGQGPKLLIQFQNNGVVDDSQLPKDRFSAERLKGVDSTLKIQPAKLEDSAVYLCASSRTGDVEQYFGPGTRLTVT.

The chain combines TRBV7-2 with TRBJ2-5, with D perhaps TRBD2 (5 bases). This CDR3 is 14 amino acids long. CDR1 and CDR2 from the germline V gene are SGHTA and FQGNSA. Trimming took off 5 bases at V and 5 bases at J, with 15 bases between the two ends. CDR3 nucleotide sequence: TGTGCCAGCAGCCCGGGGAGTTTGGGGGAGACCCAGTACTTC. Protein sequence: CASSPGSLGETQYF.

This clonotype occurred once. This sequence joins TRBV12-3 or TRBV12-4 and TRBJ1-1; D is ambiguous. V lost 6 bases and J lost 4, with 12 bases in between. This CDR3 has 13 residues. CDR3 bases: TGTGCCAGCAGAAGCCTATGGTCCACTGAAGCTTTCTTT. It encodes CASRSLWSTEAFF.

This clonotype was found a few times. The CDR3 is CASSKDRVTGEQYF. In DNA form, the CDR3 reads TGTGCCAGCAGTAAGGACAGGGTAACTGGCGAGCAGTACTTC. The gene calls are TRBV12-3 or TRBV12-4 and TRBJ2-7, with TRBD1 matching 8 bases. The CDR3 extends over 14 amino acids. Trimming cost V 5 bases and J 6 bases; bases outside gene matches: 9.

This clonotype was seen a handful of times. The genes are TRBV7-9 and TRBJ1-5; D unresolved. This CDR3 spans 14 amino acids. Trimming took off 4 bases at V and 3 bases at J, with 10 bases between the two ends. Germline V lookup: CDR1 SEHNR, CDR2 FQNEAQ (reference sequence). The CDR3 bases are TGTGCCAGCAGCTCCGGACGTCACAATCAGCCCCAGCATTTT. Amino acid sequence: CASSSGRHNQPQHF.

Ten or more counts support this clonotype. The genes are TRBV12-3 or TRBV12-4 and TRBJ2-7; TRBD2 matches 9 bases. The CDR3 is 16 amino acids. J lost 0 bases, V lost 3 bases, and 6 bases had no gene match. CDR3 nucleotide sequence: TGTGCCAGCAGTTTTTTAGCGGGGGCCTTCTCCTACGAGCAGTACTTC. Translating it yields CASSFLAGAFSYEQYF.

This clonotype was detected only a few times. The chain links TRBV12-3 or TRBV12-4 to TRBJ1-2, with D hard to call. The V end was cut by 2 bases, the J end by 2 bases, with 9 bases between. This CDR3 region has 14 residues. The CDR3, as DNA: TGTGCCAGCAGTTTAATGGGTTTGAACTATGGCTACACCTTC. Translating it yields CASSLMGLNYGYTF.

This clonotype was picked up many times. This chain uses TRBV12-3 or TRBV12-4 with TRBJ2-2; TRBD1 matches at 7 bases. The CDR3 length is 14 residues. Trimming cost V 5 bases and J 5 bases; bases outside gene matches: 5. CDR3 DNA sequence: TGTGCCAGCAGTCTAACAGGGGTAACCGGGGAGCTGTTTTTT. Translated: CASSLTGVTGELFF.

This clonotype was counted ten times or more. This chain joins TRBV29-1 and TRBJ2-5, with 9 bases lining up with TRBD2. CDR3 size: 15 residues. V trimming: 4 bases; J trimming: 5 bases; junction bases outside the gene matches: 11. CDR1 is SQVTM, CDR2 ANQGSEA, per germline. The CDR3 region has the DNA TGCAGCGTTGGGGCGGGGGGGGTTTTGCAGGAGACCCAGTACTTC. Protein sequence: CSVGAGGVLQETQYF.

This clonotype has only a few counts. Here the CDR3 reads CASTAGRYEQYF. The CDR3 DNA follows: TGTGCCAGCACCGCGGGAAGATACGAGCAGTACTTC. This rearrangement joins TRBV6-1 to TRBJ2-7, with a possible D match to TRBD2 (6 bases). Trimming shortened V by 7 bases and J by 4 bases, and 11 bases separated the two germline ends. CDR3 length: 12 residues. CDR1 is MNHNS and CDR2 is SASEGT in the germline V gene.

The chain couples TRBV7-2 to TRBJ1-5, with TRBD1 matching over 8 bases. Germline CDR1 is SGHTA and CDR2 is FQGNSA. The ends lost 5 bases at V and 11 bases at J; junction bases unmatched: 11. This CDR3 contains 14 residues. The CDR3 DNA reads TGTGCCAGCAGCCGCGGACAGGGCGGGCAGTCCCAGCATTTT. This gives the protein CASSRGQGGQSQHF.

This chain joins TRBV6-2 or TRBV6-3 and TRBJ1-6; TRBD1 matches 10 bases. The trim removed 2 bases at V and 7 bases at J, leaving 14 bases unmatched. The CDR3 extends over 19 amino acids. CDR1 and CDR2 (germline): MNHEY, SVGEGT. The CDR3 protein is CASSYAGTGVWGSNSPLHF. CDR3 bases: TGTGCCAGCAGTTACGCCGGGACAGGGGTTTGGGGTTCCAATTCACCCCTCCACTTT.

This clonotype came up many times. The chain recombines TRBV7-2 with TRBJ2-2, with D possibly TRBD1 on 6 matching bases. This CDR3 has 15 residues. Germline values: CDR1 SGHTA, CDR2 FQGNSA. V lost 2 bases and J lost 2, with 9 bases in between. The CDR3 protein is CASSLWDINTGELFF. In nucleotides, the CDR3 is TGTGCCAGCAGCTTATGGGACATCAACACCGGGGAGCTGTTTTTT. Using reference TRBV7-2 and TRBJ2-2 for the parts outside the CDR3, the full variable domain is GAGVSQSPSNKVTEKGKDVELRCDPISGHTALYWYRQSLGQGLEFLIYFQGNSAPDKSGLPSDRFSAERTGGSVSTLTIQRTQQEDSAVYLCASSLWDINTGELFFGEGSRLTVL.

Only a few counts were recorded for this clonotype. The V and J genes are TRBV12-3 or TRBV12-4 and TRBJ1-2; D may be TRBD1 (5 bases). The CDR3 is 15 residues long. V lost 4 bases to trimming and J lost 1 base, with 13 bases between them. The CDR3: CASSSRRGHNYGYTF. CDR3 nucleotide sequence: TGTGCCAGCAGTTCCCGGAGGGGTCATAACTATGGCTACACCTTC.

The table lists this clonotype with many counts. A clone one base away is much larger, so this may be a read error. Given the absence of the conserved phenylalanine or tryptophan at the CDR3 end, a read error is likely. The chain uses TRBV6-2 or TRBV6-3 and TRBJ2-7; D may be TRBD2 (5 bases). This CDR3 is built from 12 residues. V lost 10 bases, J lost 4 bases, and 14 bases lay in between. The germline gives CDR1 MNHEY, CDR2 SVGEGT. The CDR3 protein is CATTKDSYEQYL. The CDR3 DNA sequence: TGTGCCACCACCAAGGACTCTTACGAGCAGTACCTC.

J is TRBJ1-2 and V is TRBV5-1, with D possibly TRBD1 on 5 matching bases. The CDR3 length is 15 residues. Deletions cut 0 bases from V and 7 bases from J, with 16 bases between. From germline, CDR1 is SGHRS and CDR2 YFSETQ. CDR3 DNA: TGCGCCAGCAGCTTGGCCGGGGGTACAGGTCGTGGCTACACCTTC. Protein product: CASSLAGGTGRGYTF. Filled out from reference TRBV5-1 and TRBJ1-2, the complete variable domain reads KAGVTQTPRYLIKTRGQQVTLSCSPISGHRSVSWYQQTPGQGLQFLFEYFSETQRNKGNFPGRFSGRQFSNSRSEMNVSTLELGDSALYLCASSLAGGTGRGYTFGSGTRLTVV.